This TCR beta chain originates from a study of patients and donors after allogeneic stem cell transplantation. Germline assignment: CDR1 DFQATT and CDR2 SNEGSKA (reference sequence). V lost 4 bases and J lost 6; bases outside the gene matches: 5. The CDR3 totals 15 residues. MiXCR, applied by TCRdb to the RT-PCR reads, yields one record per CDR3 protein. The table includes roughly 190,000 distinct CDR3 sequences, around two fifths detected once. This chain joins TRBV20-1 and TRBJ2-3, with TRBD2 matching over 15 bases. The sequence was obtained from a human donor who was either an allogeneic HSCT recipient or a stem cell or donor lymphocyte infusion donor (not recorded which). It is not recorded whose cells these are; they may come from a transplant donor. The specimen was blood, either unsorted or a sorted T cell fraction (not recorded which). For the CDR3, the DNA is TGCAGTGCTATCCTCGGGACTAGCGGGGGGGATACGCAGTATTTT. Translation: CSAILGTSGGDTQYF.